This T cell receptor beta chain is from a study of blood T cell repertoires in COVID-19. Study background: PBMCs, B-cell-depleted T cells, or T cells provided the cDNA or gDNA that made up the material.

Germline assignment: CDR1 SQVTM and CDR2 ANQGSEA. The CDR3 runs 13 residues. The trim removed 2 bases at V and 4 bases at J, leaving 2 bases unmatched. TCRdb's table, derived via immunoSEQ multiplex PCR, lists solely in-frame clones and lacks some. The repertoire holds over 130,000 clones, with roughly four fifths as singletons. The TCR comes from a woman in her forties or fifties with active or convalescent COVID-19. J is TRBJ2-3 and V is TRBV29-1, with 8 bases fitting TRBD1. Sequenced input: peripheral blood. This CDR3 reads CSVEPQGADTQYF. CDR3 coding DNA: TGCAGCGTTGAACCACAGGGGGCAGATACGCAGTATTTT.